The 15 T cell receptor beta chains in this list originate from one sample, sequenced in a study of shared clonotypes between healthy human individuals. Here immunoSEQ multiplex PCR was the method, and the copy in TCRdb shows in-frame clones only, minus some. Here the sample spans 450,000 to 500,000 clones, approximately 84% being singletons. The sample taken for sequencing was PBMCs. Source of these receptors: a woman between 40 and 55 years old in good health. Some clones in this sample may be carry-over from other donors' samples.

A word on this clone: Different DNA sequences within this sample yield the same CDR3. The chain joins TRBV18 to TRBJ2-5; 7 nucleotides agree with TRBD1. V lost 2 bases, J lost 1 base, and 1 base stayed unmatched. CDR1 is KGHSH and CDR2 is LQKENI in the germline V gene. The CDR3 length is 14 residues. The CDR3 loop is CASSPGDSQETQYF. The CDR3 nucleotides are TGTGCCAGCTCACCAGGGGACAGCCAAGAGACCCAGTACTTC.

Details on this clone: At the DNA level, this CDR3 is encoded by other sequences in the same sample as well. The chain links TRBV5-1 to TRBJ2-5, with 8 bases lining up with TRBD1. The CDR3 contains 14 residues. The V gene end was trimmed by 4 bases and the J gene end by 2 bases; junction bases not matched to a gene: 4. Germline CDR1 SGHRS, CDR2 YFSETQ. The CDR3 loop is CASSRGTGQETQYF. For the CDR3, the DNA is TGCGCCAGCAGCCGCGGGACAGGACAAGAGACCCAGTACTTC.

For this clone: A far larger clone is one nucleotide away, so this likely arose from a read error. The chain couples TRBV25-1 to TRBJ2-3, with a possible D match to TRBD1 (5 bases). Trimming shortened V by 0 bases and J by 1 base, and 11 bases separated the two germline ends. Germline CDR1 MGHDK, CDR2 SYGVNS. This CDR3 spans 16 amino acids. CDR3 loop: CASSEYCRVGTDTQYF. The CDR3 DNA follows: TGTGCCAGCAGTGAATATTGCAGGGTAGGCACAGATACGCAGTATTTT.

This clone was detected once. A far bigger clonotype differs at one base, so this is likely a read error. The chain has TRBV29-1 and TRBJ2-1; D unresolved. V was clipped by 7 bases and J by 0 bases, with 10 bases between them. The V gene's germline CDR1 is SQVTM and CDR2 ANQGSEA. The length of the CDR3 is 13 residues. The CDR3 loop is CSAYTFSYNEQFF. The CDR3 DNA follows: TGCAGCGCTTACACGTTCTCCTACAATGAGCAGTTCTTC.

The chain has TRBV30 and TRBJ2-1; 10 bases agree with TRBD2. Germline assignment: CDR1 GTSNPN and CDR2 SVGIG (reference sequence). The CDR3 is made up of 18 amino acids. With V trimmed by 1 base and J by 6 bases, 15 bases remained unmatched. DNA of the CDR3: TGTGCCTGGAGTGAACTAGCGGGATCCCGGTGGGGGGTCAATGAGCAGTTCTTC. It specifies CAWSELAGSRWGVNEQFF.

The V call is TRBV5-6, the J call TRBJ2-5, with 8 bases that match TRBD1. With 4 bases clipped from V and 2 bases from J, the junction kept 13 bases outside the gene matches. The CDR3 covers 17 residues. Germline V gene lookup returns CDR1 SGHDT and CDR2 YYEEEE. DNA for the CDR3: TGTGCCAGCAGCACGCTACGGGACAGGCACACACAAGAGACCCAGTACTTC. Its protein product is CASSTLRDRHTQETQYF.

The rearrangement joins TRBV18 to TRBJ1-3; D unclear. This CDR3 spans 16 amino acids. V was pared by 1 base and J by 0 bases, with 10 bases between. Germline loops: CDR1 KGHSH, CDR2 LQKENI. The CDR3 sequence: CASSPRGARSGNTIYF. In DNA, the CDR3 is TGTGCCAGCTCACCACGGGGAGCACGCTCTGGAAACACCATATATTTT.

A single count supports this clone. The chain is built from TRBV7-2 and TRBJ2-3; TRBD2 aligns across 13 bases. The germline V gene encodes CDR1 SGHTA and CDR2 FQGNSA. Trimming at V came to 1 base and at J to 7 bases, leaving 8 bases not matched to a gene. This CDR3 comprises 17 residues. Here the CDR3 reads CASSLGTSGRAGNTQYF. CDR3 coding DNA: TGTGCCAGCAGCTTAGGAACTAGCGGGAGGGCCGGAAATACGCAGTATTTT.

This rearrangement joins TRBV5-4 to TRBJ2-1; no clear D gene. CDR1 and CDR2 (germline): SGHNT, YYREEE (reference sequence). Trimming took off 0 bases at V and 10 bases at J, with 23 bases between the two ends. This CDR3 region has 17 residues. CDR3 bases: TGTGCCAGCAGCTTGGGACGTGGCGGCGGTCTTACGAAAGAGCAGTTCTTC. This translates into CASSLGRGGGLTKEQFF.

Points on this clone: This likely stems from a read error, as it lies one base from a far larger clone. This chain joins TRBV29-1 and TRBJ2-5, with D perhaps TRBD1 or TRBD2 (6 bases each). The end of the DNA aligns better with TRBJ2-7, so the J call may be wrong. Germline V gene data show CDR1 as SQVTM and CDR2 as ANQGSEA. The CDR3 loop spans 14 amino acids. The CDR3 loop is CSVGAGRGPYEQYF. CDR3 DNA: TGCAGCGTGGGGGCTGGGCGGGGACCCTACGAGCAGTACTTC.

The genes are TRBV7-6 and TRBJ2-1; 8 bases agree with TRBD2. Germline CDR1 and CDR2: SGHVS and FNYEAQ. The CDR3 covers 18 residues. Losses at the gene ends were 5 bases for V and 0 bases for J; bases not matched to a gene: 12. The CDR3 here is CASSPTAGGYSSYNEQFF. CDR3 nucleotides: TGTGCCAGCAGCCCGACGGCGGGAGGTTATAGCTCCTACAATGAGCAGTTCTTC. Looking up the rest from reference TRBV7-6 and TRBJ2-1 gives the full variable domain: GAGVSQSPRYKVTKRGQDVALRCDPISGHVSLYWYRQALGQGPEFLTYFNYEAQQDKSGLPNDRFSAERPEGSISTLTIQRTEQRDSAMYRCASSPTAGGYSSYNEQFFGPGTRLTVL.

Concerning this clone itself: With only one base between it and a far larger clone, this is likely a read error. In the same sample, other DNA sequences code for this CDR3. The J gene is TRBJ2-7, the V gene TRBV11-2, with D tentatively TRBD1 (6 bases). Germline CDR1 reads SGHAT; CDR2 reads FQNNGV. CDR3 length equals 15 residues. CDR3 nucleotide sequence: TGTGCTAGCAGCCGAACAGGGCTTCCAGTGAACGAGCAGTACTTC. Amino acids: CASSRTGLPVNEQYF.

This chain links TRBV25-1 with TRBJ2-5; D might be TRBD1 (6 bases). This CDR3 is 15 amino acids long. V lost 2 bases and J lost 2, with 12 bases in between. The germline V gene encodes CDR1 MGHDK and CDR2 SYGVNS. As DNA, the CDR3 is TGTGCCAGCAGTGAAGGCACAGGGAAACAAGAGACCCAGTACTTC. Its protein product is CASSEGTGKQETQYF.

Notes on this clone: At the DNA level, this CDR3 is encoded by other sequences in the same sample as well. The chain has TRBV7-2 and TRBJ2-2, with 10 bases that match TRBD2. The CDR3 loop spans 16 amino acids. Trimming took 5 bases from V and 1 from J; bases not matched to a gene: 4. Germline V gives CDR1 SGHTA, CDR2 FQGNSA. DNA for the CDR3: TGTGCCAGCAGCCCTCGGACTAGCGGGAACACCGGGGAGCTGTTTTTT. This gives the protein CASSPRTSGNTGELFF.

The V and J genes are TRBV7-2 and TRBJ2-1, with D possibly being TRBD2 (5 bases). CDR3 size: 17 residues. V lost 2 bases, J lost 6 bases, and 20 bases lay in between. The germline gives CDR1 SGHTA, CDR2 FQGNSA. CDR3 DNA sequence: TGTGCCAGCAGCTTAATTGGTACGGGATTCACCCTCAATGAGCAGTTCTTC. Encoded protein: CASSLIGTGFTLNEQFF.